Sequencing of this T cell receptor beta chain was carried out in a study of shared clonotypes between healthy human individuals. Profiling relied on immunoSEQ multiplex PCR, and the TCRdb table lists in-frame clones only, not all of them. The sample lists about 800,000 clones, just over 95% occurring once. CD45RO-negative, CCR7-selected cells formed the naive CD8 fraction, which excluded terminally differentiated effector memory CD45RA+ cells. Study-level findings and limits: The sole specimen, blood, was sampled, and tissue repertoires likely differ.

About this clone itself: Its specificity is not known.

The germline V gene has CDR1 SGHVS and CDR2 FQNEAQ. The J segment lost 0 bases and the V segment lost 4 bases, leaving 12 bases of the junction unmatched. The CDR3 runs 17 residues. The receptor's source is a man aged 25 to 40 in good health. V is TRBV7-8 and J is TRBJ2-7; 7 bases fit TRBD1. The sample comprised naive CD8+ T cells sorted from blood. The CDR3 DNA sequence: TGTGCCAGCAGCTCCCCCCAGGGGGTCTCGATCTCCTACGAGCAGTACTTC. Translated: CASSSPQGVSISYEQYF.